The T cell receptor beta chain under discussion was sequenced for a study of CD8 T cells in ankylosing spondylitis. A note on this clonotype: Its antigen is currently unknown.

Quantitative 5'-RACE with molecular barcodes was used to make the TCR beta libraries. TCRdb fed the 5' RACE reads into MiXCR, producing one record per CDR3 protein. Here the sample spans 380,000 or so distinct CDR3 sequences, more than 20% being singletons. General study findings and limits: What seemed typical of ankylosing spondylitis blood was a TCR beta motif built from roughly 8 highly homologous variants. Peripheral blood held disease-linked clones only at relatively low frequency, and these were CD8+. In reactive arthritis synovial fluid and blood, some motif variants had been reported before.

This CDR3 has 16 amino acids. J was trimmed by 2 bases and V by 4 bases; bases with no gene match: 10. Germline V gene sequence: CDR1 MGHRA, CDR2 YSYEKL. This TCR was sampled from a male donor with ankylosing spondylitis or in good health (not recorded which). This rearrangement joins TRBV4-1 to TRBJ2-5; TRBD1 aligns across 7 bases. The sequenced sample consisted of blood, either unsorted or a sorted T cell fraction (not recorded which). CDR3 coding DNA: TGCGCCAGCAGCCGTCGGACAGGAGGCCTTCAAGAGACCCAGTACTTC. This codes for CASSRRTGGLQETQYF.